The 32 T cell receptor beta chains below all came from one sample that was sequenced in a study of shared clonotypes between healthy human individuals. Sequencing used immunoSEQ multiplex PCR; TCRdb keeps in-frame clones, though not all of them. The sample holds around 480,000 clones, 60% to 80% seen once. The sequencing sample was made of PBMCs. These receptor sequences come from a woman between 35 and 50 years old in good health. Some clones in this sample may be carry-over from other donors' samples.

The V gene is TRBV6-1, the J gene TRBJ2-1, with D maybe TRBD1 (6 bases). This CDR3 spans 13 amino acids. Germline CDR1 and CDR2: MNHNS and SASEGT. V was shortened by 10 bases and J by 6 bases, with 16 bases between the two germline ends. DNA of the CDR3: TGTGCCACCCGGGACATTAGGGTCAATGAGCAGTTCTTC. It is translated as CATRDIRVNEQFF.

J is TRBJ2-1 and V is TRBV27; 7 nucleotides line up with TRBD1. The germline V gene encodes CDR1 MNHEY and CDR2 SMNVEV (reference sequence). Unmatched junction bases numbered 13, after V lost 6 bases and J lost 8 bases. The CDR3 is 15 residues long. The CDR3 region is CASSSFGTAYYEQFF. The DNA for the CDR3 is TGTGCCAGCAGCTCCTTCGGGACAGCTTACTATGAGCAGTTCTTC.

This clone has only a few counts. Other DNA sequences in this sample translate to the same CDR3. The J gene is TRBJ1-1, the V gene TRBV29-1; D is uncertain. The CDR3 is 13 amino acids. Germline assignment: CDR1 SQVTM and CDR2 ANQGSEA. Trimming shortened V by 3 bases and J by 0 bases, and 8 bases separated the two germline ends. The CDR3 region has the DNA TGCAGCGTTGAGGGCAGGATGAACACTGAAGCTTTCTTT. Translation: CSVEGRMNTEAFF.

The chain carries TRBV6-5 and TRBJ1-2, with 9 bases that match TRBD1. V shed 6 bases, J shed 4 bases, and the junction held 6 bases outside the gene matches. Looked up from germline, CDR1 is MNHEY and CDR2 is SVGAGI. The CDR3 runs to 14 residues. The CDR3 nucleotides are TGTGCCAGCAGAACCGGGACAGGGATCTATGGCTACACCTTC. Its protein product is CASRTGTGIYGYTF.

Remarks on this clone: The same CDR3 also results from other DNA sequences found in this sample. The chain is built from TRBV7-3 and TRBJ1-1; 8 bases line up with TRBD1. The CDR3 covers 14 residues. Germline assignment: CDR1 SGHTA and CDR2 FQGTGA. Unmatched junction bases numbered 7, after V lost 5 bases and J lost 5 bases. CDR3 nucleotide sequence: TGTGCCAGCAGCGCTACAGGGGGAGGAACTGAAGCTTTCTTT. Amino acids: CASSATGGGTEAFF.

This clone is a singleton in its sample. Other DNA sequences within the sample encode an identical CDR3. The V gene is TRBV7-3, the J gene TRBJ2-1; 11 bases fit TRBD2. The CDR3 loop spans 14 amino acids. The V gene end was trimmed by 5 bases and the J gene end by 6 bases; junction bases not matched to a gene: 3. Germline V CDR1 and CDR2: SGHTA, FQGTGA. The CDR3 nucleotides are TGTGCCAGCAGCCCGGGACTAGCGGTCAATGAGCAGTTCTTC. It specifies CASSPGLAVNEQFF. The full variable domain, rest sourced from reference TRBV7-3 and TRBJ2-1, is GAGVSQTPSNKVTEKGKYVELRCDPISGHTALYWYRQSLGQGPEFLIYFQGTGAADDSGLPNDRFFAVRPEGSVSTLKIQRTERGDSAVYLCASSPGLAVNEQFFGPGTRLTVL.

V gene TRBV6-5 combines with J gene TRBJ2-7; D not resolved. Germline values: CDR1 MNHEY, CDR2 SVGAGI. The CDR3 length is 16 residues. Trimming took off 0 bases at V and 0 bases at J, with 12 bases between the two ends. The CDR3 DNA reads TGTGCCAGCAGTTACTCAACCGCGGCCTACTCCTACGAGCAGTACTTC. Translation gives CASSYSTAAYSYEQYF.

V usage is TRBV5-1 and J usage is TRBJ2-1; no definite D call. V was pared by 7 bases and J by 4 bases, with 12 bases between. The germline V gene encodes CDR1 SGHRS and CDR2 YFSETQ. This CDR3 spans 13 amino acids. The CDR3 sequence: CASHAQMYNEQFF. CDR3 sequence (DNA): TGCGCCAGCCATGCGCAGATGTACAATGAGCAGTTCTTC.

This clone has a handful of counts. The chain combines TRBV28 with TRBJ1-2; D may be TRBD1 (5 bases). There are 12 residues in the CDR3. Trimming took 9 bases from V and 0 from J, leaving 8 bases between them. Germline-derived CDR1 and CDR2 are MDHEN and SYDVKM. The CDR3 nucleotides read TGTGCCAGTACGGGGGCTAACTATGGCTACACCTTC. Amino acid sequence: CASTGANYGYTF.

This chain connects TRBV27 to TRBJ2-3; 12 nucleotides line up with TRBD1. The CDR3 loop spans 14 amino acids. The germline V gene has CDR1 MNHEY and CDR2 SMNVEV (reference sequence). Unmatched junction bases numbered 3, after V lost 4 bases and J lost 7 bases. The CDR3 is CASSWDRGRNTQYF. The CDR3, as DNA: TGTGCCAGCAGTTGGGACAGGGGGCGGAATACGCAGTATTTT.

As concerns this clone: The same CDR3 also results from other DNA sequences found in this sample. The chain combines TRBV9 with TRBJ2-1; a possible D gene is TRBD2 (6 bases). Germline assignment: CDR1 SGDLS and CDR2 YYNGEE. Trimming left V 0 bases short and J 3 bases short, with 7 bases between. This CDR3 comprises 14 residues. The CDR3 reads CASSVGGNYNEQFF. In DNA form, the CDR3 reads TGTGCCAGCAGCGTAGGCGGGAACTACAATGAGCAGTTCTTC.

The CDR3 sequence: CASSLRLAGTGELFF. The CDR3 DNA sequence: TGTGCCAGCAGCTTAAGACTAGCGGGAACCGGGGAGCTGTTTTTT. This chain joins TRBV11-1 and TRBJ2-2; 11 nucleotides line up with TRBD2. J was trimmed by 5 bases and V by 2 bases; bases with no gene match: 1. The CDR3 spans 15 residues. CDR1 SGHAT and CDR2 FQDESV come from the germline V gene (reference sequence).

This sequence joins TRBV27 and TRBJ2-3; D may be TRBD2 (5 bases). Per the germline V gene, CDR1 is MNHEY and CDR2 is SMNVEV (reference sequence). The V gene lost 0 bases and the J gene lost 4 bases, with 11 bases spanning the gap. This CDR3 has 15 amino acids. The CDR3 spells CASSLSSGGPDTQYF. CDR3 nucleotide sequence: TGTGCCAGCAGTTTATCTTCTGGCGGGCCAGATACGCAGTATTTT.

This clone has only one observation. The genes are TRBV18 and TRBJ1-2; 8 bases match TRBD1. The length of the CDR3 is 14 residues. The trim removed 5 bases at V and 8 bases at J, leaving 10 bases unmatched. Germline CDR1 and CDR2: KGHSH and LQKENI. The CDR3 loop reads CASSSKQGAQGYTF. The CDR3 DNA sequence: TGTGCCAGCTCATCAAAGCAGGGGGCGCAGGGCTACACCTTC.

The chain is built from TRBV4-1 and TRBJ1-2; D is ambiguous. Trimming stripped 0 bases from V and 0 bases from J, with 5 bases between. CDR1 is MGHRA, CDR2 YSYEKL, per germline. There are 14 residues in the CDR3. The CDR3 reads CASSQEGPNYGYTF. As DNA, the CDR3 is TGCGCCAGCAGCCAAGAAGGGCCTAACTATGGCTACACCTTC.

The CDR3 sequence: CASRFDRVSYNEQFF. The CDR3 nucleotides read TGTGCCAGTAGATTCGACAGGGTAAGCTACAATGAGCAGTTCTTC. This sequence joins TRBV19 and TRBJ2-1, with TRBD1 matching 7 bases. The germline CDR1 and CDR2 sequences are LNHDA and SQIVND (reference sequence). The CDR3 is 15 amino acids. V gave up 6 bases and J gave up 3 bases; unmatched junction bases: 8.

The CDR3 nucleotides are TGTGCCAGCACTTCCCCCTTCGCAGGGCACTATGGCTACACCTTC. This translates into CASTSPFAGHYGYTF. This rearrangement joins TRBV28 to TRBJ1-2, with a weak D call TRBD1 (5 bases). The V end lost 7 bases, the J end lost 3 bases, and 18 bases lay between the germline ends. Germline V gene sequence: CDR1 MDHEN, CDR2 SYDVKM. The CDR3 extends over 15 amino acids.

The CDR3, as DNA: TGTGCCAGCAGCAGAGTGGGGGTAGAAACCGGGGAGCTGTTTTTT. This gives the protein CASSRVGVETGELFF. The J gene is TRBJ2-2, the V gene TRBV7-3; TRBD1 or TRBD2 may be the D gene (5 bases each). The germline V gene has CDR1 SGHTA and CDR2 FQGTGA. The CDR3 has 15 residues. The ends were cut back, 5 bases at V and 5 bases at J, with 15 bases in the middle.

V gene TRBV6-1 combines with J gene TRBJ1-1, with 7 bases identical to TRBD1. Germline loops: CDR1 MNHNS, CDR2 SASEGT. V lost 7 bases and J lost 5; bases outside the gene matches: 10. This CDR3 has 14 amino acids. CDR3 loop: CASKTGAAGTEAFF. The CDR3 nucleotides are TGTGCCAGCAAAACAGGGGCAGCGGGGACTGAAGCTTTCTTT.

The chain recombines TRBV9 with TRBJ2-5, with a possible D match to TRBD2 (6 bases). The CDR3 totals 16 residues. Trimming left V 5 bases short and J 1 base short, with 18 bases between. CDR1 SGDLS and CDR2 YYNGEE come from the germline V gene. The CDR3 DNA sequence: TGTGCCAGCAGTGGGGGGTTTTCATCCTCCCAAGAGACCCAGTACTTC. Residues: CASSGGFSSSQETQYF.

The CDR3 DNA follows: TGCGCCAGCAGCTCGGGAGGCTTGGAGACCCAGTACTTC. Amino acid sequence: CASSSGGLETQYF. The V call is TRBV4-3, the J call TRBJ2-5; 7 bases agree with TRBD2. The CDR3 extends over 13 amino acids. J was trimmed by 5 bases and V by 5 bases; bases with no gene match: 5. The V gene's germline CDR1 is LGHNA and CDR2 YSLEER.

CDR3 residues: CASRMTGTYEQYF. CDR3 nucleotide sequence: TGTGCCAGCAGGATGACGGGAACCTACGAGCAGTACTTC. The J gene is TRBJ2-7, the V gene TRBV6-1, with a possible D match to TRBD2 (5 bases). The length of the CDR3 is 13 residues. The V end lost 6 bases, the J end lost 2 bases, and 11 bases lay between the germline ends. The germline gives CDR1 MNHNS, CDR2 SASEGT.

The chain uses TRBV7-9 and TRBJ2-2; D unresolved. Germline lookup yields CDR1 SEHNR and CDR2 FQNEAQ (reference sequence). The V end was cut by 3 bases, the J end by 0 bases, with 11 bases between. The CDR3 consists of 16 residues. CDR3 in DNA: TGTGCCAGCAGCTTCCTACGTCAGGCGAACACCGGGGAGCTGTTTTTT. It encodes CASSFLRQANTGELFF. The full variable domain, in which reference TRBV7-9 and TRBJ2-2 provide the parts outside the CDR3, is DTGVSQNPRHKITKRGQNVTFRCDPISEHNRLYWYRQTLGQGPEFLTYFQNEAQLEKSRLLSDRFSAERPKGSFSTLEIQRTEQGDSAMYLCASSFLRQANTGELFFGEGSRLTVL.

The chain joins TRBV27 to TRBJ2-5; 10 bases are shared with TRBD1. This CDR3 is built from 17 residues. The ends lost 5 bases at V and 1 base at J; junction bases unmatched: 10. CDR1 is MNHEY and CDR2 is SMNVEV in the germline V gene (reference sequence). The CDR3 bases are TGTGCCAGCAGTCCCCGATTCCGGGACAGGGGCCAAGAGACCCAGTACTTC. The encoded protein is CASSPRFRDRGQETQYF.

The rearrangement uses TRBV18 and TRBJ1-1; tentative D call: TRBD1 (5 bases). V was pared by 6 bases and J by 4 bases, with 12 bases between. The CDR3 sequence is 13 residues long. Per the germline V gene, CDR1 is KGHSH and CDR2 is LQKENI. The CDR3 loop is CASSQRRGTEAFF. Written as DNA, the CDR3 is TGTGCCAGCTCCCAAAGGAGGGGCACTGAAGCTTTCTTT. The variable domain in full, with the rest retrieved from reference TRBV18 and TRBJ1-1, is NAGVMQNPRHLVRRRGQEARLRCSPMKGHSHVYWYRQLPEEGLKFMVYLQKENIIDESGMPKERFSAEFPKEGPSILRIQQVVRGDSAAYFCASSQRRGTEAFFGQGTRLTVV.

This chain links TRBV7-3 with TRBJ1-3; 7 bases map to TRBD1. Trimming at V came to 5 bases and at J to 4 bases, leaving 14 bases not matched to a gene. CDR1 SGHTA and CDR2 FQGTGA come from the germline V gene. The length of the CDR3 is 17 residues. CDR3 coding DNA: TGTGCCAGCAGCCCCTTTCGAATACTGGGACAGGGAAACACCATATATTTT. Protein: CASSPFRILGQGNTIYF.

This chain uses TRBV19 with TRBJ1-2; 9 nucleotides line up with TRBD1. The CDR3 length is 13 residues. Germline CDR1 is LNHDA and CDR2 is SQIVND (reference sequence). V lost 7 bases and J lost 4; bases outside the gene matches: 4. In DNA form, the CDR3 reads TGTGCCAGTAACCCGACAGGGGGCTATGGCTACACCTTC. Translating gives CASNPTGGYGYTF.

The chain recombines TRBV27 with TRBJ2-1; D gene ambiguous. The CDR3 sequence is 13 residues long. V was clipped by 3 bases and J by 6 bases, with 9 bases between them. Germline-derived CDR1 and CDR2 are MNHEY and SMNVEV (reference sequence). The CDR3 here is CASSFRRGNEQFF. The CDR3 bases are TGTGCCAGCAGTTTTAGGAGAGGCAATGAGCAGTTCTTC.

This chain connects TRBV7-9 to TRBJ1-4, with D unclear. Germline CDR1 SEHNR, CDR2 FQNEAQ (reference sequence). Trimming took 3 bases from V and 7 from J, leaving 12 bases between them. CDR3 length: 14 residues. CDR3 nucleotides: TGTGCCAGCAGCTTTACCGGGCTCGCTGAAAAACTGTTTTTT. This sequence encodes CASSFTGLAEKLFF.

The J gene is TRBJ2-5, the V gene TRBV7-9; a weak D match, TRBD2 (6 bases). The CDR3 has 15 amino acids. V dropped 1 base and J dropped 5 bases, with 14 bases sitting between them. Germline V gives CDR1 SEHNR, CDR2 FQNEAQ (reference sequence). CDR3 bases: TGTGCCAGCAGCTTAGGTCGGACTACCCCGGAGACCCAGTACTTC. It encodes CASSLGRTTPETQYF.

This chain connects TRBV19 to TRBJ1-4, with a possible D match to TRBD1 (5 bases). The germline CDR1 and CDR2 sequences are LNHDA and SQIVND (reference sequence). CDR3 length equals 15 residues. V lost 3 bases and J lost 8, with 16 bases in between. CDR3 sequence: CASSIGTPVREKLFF. The CDR3 nucleotides read TGTGCCAGTAGTATTGGGACCCCCGTGCGAGAAAAACTGTTTTTT.

The chain links TRBV7-9 to TRBJ1-2; TRBD1 matches 8 bases. Germline lookup yields CDR1 SEHNR and CDR2 FQNEAQ (reference sequence). The CDR3 sequence is 15 residues long. V lost 4 bases to trimming and J lost 5 bases; unmatched junction nucleotides: 9. The CDR3 loop reads CASSSTVGQGYGYTF. As DNA, the CDR3 is TGTGCCAGCAGCTCGACCGTTGGACAGGGTTATGGCTACACCTTC.